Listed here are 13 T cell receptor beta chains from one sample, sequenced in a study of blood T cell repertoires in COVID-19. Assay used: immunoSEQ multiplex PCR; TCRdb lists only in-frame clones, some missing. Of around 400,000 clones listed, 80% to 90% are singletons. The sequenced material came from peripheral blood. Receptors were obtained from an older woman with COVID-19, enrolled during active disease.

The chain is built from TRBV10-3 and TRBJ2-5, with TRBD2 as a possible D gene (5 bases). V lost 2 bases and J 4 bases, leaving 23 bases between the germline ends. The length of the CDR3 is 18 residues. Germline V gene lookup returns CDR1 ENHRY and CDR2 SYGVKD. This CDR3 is CAISEPNWAIPGGETQYF. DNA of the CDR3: TGTGCCATCAGTGAGCCAAACTGGGCCATCCCCGGAGGAGAGACCCAGTACTTC.

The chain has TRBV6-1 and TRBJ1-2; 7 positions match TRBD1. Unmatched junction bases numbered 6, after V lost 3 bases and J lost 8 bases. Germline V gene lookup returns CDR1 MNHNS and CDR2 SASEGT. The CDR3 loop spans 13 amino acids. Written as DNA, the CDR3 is TGTGCCAGCAGTGACAACACAGGGGTAGGCTACACCTTC. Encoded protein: CASSDNTGVGYTF.

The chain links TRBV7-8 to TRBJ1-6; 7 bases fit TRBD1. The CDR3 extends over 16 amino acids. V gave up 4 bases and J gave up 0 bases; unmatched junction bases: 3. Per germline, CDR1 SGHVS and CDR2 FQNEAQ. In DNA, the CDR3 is TGTGCCAGCAGCTCCCGGGACAGCTCCTATAATTCACCCCTCCACTTT. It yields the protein CASSSRDSSYNSPLHF.

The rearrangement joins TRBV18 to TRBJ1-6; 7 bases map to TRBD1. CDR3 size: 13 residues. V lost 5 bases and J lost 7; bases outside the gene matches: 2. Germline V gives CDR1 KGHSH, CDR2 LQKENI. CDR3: CASSSQGNSPLHF. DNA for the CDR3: TGTGCCAGCTCATCACAGGGGAATTCACCCCTCCACTTT. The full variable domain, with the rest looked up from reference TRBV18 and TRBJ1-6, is NAGVMQNPRHLVRRRGQEARLRCSPMKGHSHVYWYRQLPEEGLKFMVYLQKENIIDESGMPKERFSAEFPKEGPSILRIQQVVRGDSAAYFCASSSQGNSPLHFGNGTRLTVT.

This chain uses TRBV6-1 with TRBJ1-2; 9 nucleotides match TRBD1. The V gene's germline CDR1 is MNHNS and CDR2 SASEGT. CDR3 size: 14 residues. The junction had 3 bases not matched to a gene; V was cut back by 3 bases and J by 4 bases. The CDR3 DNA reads TGTGCCAGCAGTGAGTCACAGGGGGCCTATGGCTACACCTTC. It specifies CASSESQGAYGYTF.

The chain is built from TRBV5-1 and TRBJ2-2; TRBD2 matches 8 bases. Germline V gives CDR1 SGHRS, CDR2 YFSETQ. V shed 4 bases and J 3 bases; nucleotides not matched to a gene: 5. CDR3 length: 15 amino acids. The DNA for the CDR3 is TGCGCCAGCAGCCAGCGGGGGTATGACACCGGGGAGCTGTTTTTT. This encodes CASSQRGYDTGELFF.

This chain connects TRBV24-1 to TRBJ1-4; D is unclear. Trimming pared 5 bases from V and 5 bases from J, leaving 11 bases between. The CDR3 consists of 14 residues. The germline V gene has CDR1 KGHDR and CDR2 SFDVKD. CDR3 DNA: TGTGCCACCAGTGGCAGCGGGCCAAATGAAAAACTGTTTTTT. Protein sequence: CATSGSGPNEKLFF.

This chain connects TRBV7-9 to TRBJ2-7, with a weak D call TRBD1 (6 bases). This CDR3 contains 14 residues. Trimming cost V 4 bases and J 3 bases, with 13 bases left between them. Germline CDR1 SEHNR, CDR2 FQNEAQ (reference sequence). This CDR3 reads CASSSPQGLYEQYF. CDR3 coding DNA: TGTGCCAGCAGCTCCCCCCAGGGGCTCTACGAGCAGTACTTC.

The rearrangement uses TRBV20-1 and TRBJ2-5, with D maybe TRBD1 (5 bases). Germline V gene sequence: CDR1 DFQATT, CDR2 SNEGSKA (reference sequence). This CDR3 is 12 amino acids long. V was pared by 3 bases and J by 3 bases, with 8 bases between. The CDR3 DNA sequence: TGCAGTGCTAGTTTCAGGGAAGAGACCCAGTACTTC. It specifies CSASFREETQYF.

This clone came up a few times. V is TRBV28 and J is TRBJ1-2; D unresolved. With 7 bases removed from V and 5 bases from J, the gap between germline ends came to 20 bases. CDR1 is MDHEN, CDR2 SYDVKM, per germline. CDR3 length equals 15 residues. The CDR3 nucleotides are TGTGCCAGCACCCCCTCTCTTGGGAGGGCTTATGGCTACACCTTC. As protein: CASTPSLGRAYGYTF.

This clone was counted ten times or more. This CDR3 reads CASSQTGTGVREQYF. The CDR3 nucleotides are TGCGCCAGCAGCCAAACCGGGACAGGGGTCCGGGAGCAGTACTTC. The V gene is TRBV4-1, the J gene TRBJ2-7; 10 nucleotides agree with TRBD1. There are 15 residues in the CDR3. From germline, CDR1 is MGHRA and CDR2 YSYEKL. Unmatched junction bases numbered 8, after V lost 2 bases and J lost 7 bases.

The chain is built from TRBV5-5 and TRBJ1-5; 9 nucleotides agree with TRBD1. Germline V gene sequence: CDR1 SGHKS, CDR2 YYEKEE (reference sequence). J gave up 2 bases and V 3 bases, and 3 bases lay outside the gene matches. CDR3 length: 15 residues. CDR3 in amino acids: CASSSGQGGNQPQHF. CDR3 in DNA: TGTGCCAGCAGCTCGGGACAGGGTGGCAATCAGCCCCAGCATTTT.

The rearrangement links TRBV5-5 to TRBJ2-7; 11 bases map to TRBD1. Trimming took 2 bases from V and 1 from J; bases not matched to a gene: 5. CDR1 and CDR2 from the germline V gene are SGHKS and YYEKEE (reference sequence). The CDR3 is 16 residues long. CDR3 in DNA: TGTGCCAGCAGCTTAGGACAGGGGGCGAGATCCTACGAGCAGTACTTC. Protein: CASSLGQGARSYEQYF.